A single sample is the source of the 16 T cell receptor beta chains below, sequenced in a study of vaccination effects on CD4 cells after COVID-19. No cognate antigen is known for these TCRs. With nine to eleven days of culture completed, CD4+ T cells were isolated. The repertoire was sequenced with immunoSEQ multiplex PCR; TCRdb's copy has only in-frame clones and lacks some. In the table there are some 39,000 clones, 82% of which are singletons. This specimen was CD4+ T cells from PBMCs cultured without peptide, taken before COVID-19 vaccination. These receptors came from a human donor who received a COVID-19 vaccine.

This clone was counted once. In DNA, the CDR3 is TGTGCCACCAGTGACACGACAGGGTTCCAAGAGACCCAGTACTTC. Encoded protein: CATSDTTGFQETQYF. The rearrangement uses TRBV24-1 and TRBJ2-5, with 7 nucleotides matching TRBD1. V was pared by 4 bases and J by 1 base, with 5 bases of the junction left unmatched. The CDR3 totals 15 residues. Germline CDR1 reads KGHDR; CDR2 reads SFDVKD.

This clone was detected a few times. The rearrangement joins TRBV5-1 to TRBJ2-2; TRBD2 matches 8 bases. Germline-derived CDR1 and CDR2 are SGHRS and YFSETQ. This CDR3 has 15 amino acids. The J segment lost 4 bases and the V segment lost 2 bases, leaving 4 bases of the junction unmatched. The CDR3 loop is CASSFDGGGTGELFF. The CDR3 coding sequence is TGCGCCAGCAGCTTCGACGGGGGGGGCACCGGGGAGCTGTTTTTT.

The chain has TRBV18 and TRBJ2-4; D might be TRBD1 (6 bases). The CDR3 has 16 residues. Trimming removed 0 bases at V and 1 base at J, with 10 bases between. In germline, CDR1 is KGHSH, CDR2 LQKENI. Here the CDR3 DNA reads TGTGCCAGCTCACCACCTGCCCAGGGGGCCAAAAACATTCAGTACTTC. This sequence encodes CASSPPAQGAKNIQYF.

V usage is TRBV12-5 and J usage is TRBJ1-1, with D possibly matching TRBD1 (6 bases). The ends were cut back, 3 bases at V and 4 bases at J, with 9 bases in the middle. The CDR3 has 13 residues. Germline values: CDR1 LGHNT, CDR2 FRNRAP. CDR3 bases: TGTGCTAGTGGTTTTAGGGGGAGCACTGAAGCTTTCTTT. Translation: CASGFRGSTEAFF.

The rearrangement uses TRBV24-1 and TRBJ1-1; D is unclear. Trimming stripped 8 bases from V and 8 bases from J, with 11 bases between. The CDR3 is 11 residues long. Germline CDR1 and CDR2: KGHDR and SFDVKD. Here the CDR3 DNA reads TGTGCCACCACGATTTTGGTAGAAGCTTTCTTT. The encoded protein is CATTILVEAFF.

The V call is TRBV18, the J call TRBJ1-2; D possibly corresponds to TRBD1 (5 bases). The CDR3 has 14 residues. The V end was cut by 2 bases, the J end by 8 bases, with 15 bases between. CDR1 KGHSH and CDR2 LQKENI come from the germline V gene. CDR3 sequence reads: CASSPRGAGWGYTF. CDR3 in DNA: TGTGCCAGCTCACCAAGAGGGGCAGGATGGGGCTACACCTTC.

This chain links TRBV5-1 with TRBJ1-6; TRBD1 is a possible D gene (6 bases). The V gene's germline CDR1 is SGHRS and CDR2 YFSETQ. The V end was cut by 5 bases, the J end by 3 bases, with 12 bases between. This CDR3 is built from 15 residues. CDR3 nucleotide sequence: TGCGCCAGCAGGCACGGACAGAACTATAATTCACCCCTCCACTTT. The encoded protein is CASRHGQNYNSPLHF.

This chain connects TRBV3-1 (or the pseudogene TRBV3-2) to TRBJ2-5; D is possibly TRBD1 (6 bases). With 4 bases removed from V and 2 bases from J, the gap between germline ends came to 11 bases. The germline CDR1 and CDR2 sequences are LGHDT and YNNKEL (reference sequence). This CDR3 is built from 14 residues. The CDR3 loop reads CASSPRDKQETQYF. The CDR3 nucleotides read TGTGCCAGCAGCCCACGGGACAAACAAGAGACCCAGTACTTC.

This chain links TRBV14 with TRBJ1-1; 12 positions match TRBD1. The germline V gene has CDR1 SGHDN and CDR2 FVKESK. CDR3 size: 15 residues. With V trimmed by 3 bases and J by 5 bases, 4 bases remained unmatched. The DNA of the CDR3 is TGTGCCAGCAGCCAGGGACAGGGGGCGCGAACTGAAGCTTTCTTT. Encoded protein: CASSQGQGARTEAFF.

The rearrangement uses TRBV9 and TRBJ2-5; weak D call: TRBD1 (5 bases). The CDR3 is made up of 12 amino acids. Trimming removed 2 bases at V and 7 bases at J, with 9 bases between. The germline V gene encodes CDR1 SGDLS and CDR2 YYNGEE. CDR3 loop: CASSVFQGTQYF. In DNA, the CDR3 is TGTGCCAGCAGCGTCTTCCAGGGGACCCAGTACTTC.

CDR3 loop: CASSDSSSSEYEQYV. The DNA of the CDR3 is TGTGCCAGCAGTGACTCGTCTTCCTCGGAATACGAGCAGTACGTC. The gene calls are TRBV6-4 and TRBJ2-7; D is unclear. The CDR3 loop spans 15 amino acids. Germline V gives CDR1 MRHNA, CDR2 SNTAGT. V shed 0 bases and J shed 4 bases, with 13 bases lying between them.

J is TRBJ2-3 and V is TRBV25-1, with 8 bases identical to TRBD1. Germline CDR1 and CDR2: MGHDK and SYGVNS. V shed 3 bases, J shed 9 bases, and the junction held 11 bases outside the gene matches. This CDR3 region has 15 residues. The CDR3 region is CASSDSRQGAWTQYF. The CDR3 DNA reads TGTGCCAGCAGTGATTCACGCCAGGGGGCTTGGACGCAGTATTTT.

This clone was seen a few times. This chain uses TRBV6-6 with TRBJ1-5; 9 nucleotides match TRBD1. The germline gives CDR1 MNHNY, CDR2 SVGAGI (reference sequence). V gave up 6 bases and J gave up 3 bases; unmatched junction bases: 6. This CDR3 has 15 residues. Here the CDR3 reads CASRLWTGDNQPQHF. Written as DNA, the CDR3 is TGTGCCAGCAGACTCTGGACAGGGGACAATCAGCCCCAGCATTTT.

The gene calls are TRBV7-2 and TRBJ1-2; D not certain. Germline V gene data show CDR1 as SGHTA and CDR2 as FQGNSA. The CDR3 spans 14 residues. V was cut by 5 bases and J by 8 bases, with 18 bases left in between. DNA for the CDR3: TGTGCCAGCAGCCCCTCGTTTGTGGGTGAGGGCTACACCTTC. Residues: CASSPSFVGEGYTF.

This clone came up once. The rearrangement uses TRBV19 and TRBJ1-5, with D hard to call. Per the germline V gene, CDR1 is LNHDA and CDR2 is SQIVND (reference sequence). The CDR3 is 11 residues long. The germline V and J ends were trimmed by 4 bases and 6 bases, with 4 bases remaining between them. CDR3 in DNA: TGTGCCAGTAGTAGCGGTCAGCCCCAGCATTTT. Amino acid sequence: CASSSGQPQHF.

Only a few counts were recorded for this clone. J is TRBJ1-1 and V is TRBV19; tentative D call: TRBD1 (6 bases). This CDR3 contains 13 residues. The V gene's germline CDR1 is LNHDA and CDR2 SQIVND (reference sequence). Deletions cut 10 bases from V and 1 base from J, with 13 bases between. CDR3 sequence (DNA): TGTGCCACCCGGGGGCAGAGGAACACTGAAGCTTTCTTT. Amino acids: CATRGQRNTEAFF.